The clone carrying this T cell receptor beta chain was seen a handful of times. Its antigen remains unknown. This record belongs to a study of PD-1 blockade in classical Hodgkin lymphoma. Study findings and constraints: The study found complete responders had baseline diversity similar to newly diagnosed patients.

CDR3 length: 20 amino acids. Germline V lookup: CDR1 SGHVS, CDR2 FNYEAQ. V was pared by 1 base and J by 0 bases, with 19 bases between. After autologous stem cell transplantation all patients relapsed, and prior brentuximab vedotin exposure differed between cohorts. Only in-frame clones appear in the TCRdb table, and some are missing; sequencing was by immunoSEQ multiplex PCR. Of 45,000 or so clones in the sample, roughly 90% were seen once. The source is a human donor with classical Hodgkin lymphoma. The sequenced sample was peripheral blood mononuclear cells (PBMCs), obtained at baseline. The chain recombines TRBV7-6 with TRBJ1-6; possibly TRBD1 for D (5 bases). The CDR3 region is CASSLEKGSSGSSYNSPLHF. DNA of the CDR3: TGTGCCAGCAGCTTAGAGAAGGGGTCCTCGGGCAGCTCCTATAATTCACCCCTCCACTTT.